The following is a T cell receptor beta chain sequence with its context. Its antigen is undetermined. The data were obtained in a study of cytomegalovirus exposure and HLA in healthy donors. Study-level results: On later analysis, the bulk of CMV-associated TCR beta chains appeared to be HLA-restricted.

60 Vbeta and 13 Jbeta primers were used in PCR. Generated by immunoSEQ multiplex PCR, the TCRdb table keeps only in-frame clones and is missing some. The sample lists about 140,000 clones, approximately 72% seen once, with roughly 6% in the top ten. The CDR3 has 15 amino acids. The germline gives CDR1 MNHEY, CDR2 SVGAGI. Trimming stripped 4 bases from V and 4 bases from J, with 15 bases between. The V gene is TRBV6-5, the J gene TRBJ2-3; tentatively, D is TRBD2 (7 bases). The sample taken for sequencing was PBMCs. This sequence was found in a woman aged 55-69 years in good health and CMV-seronegative. The CDR3 loop is CASSFGLGGPDTQYF. CDR3 in DNA: TGTGCCAGCAGTTTCGGACTAGGGGGACCAGATACGCAGTATTTT.